This T cell receptor (beta chain) was recorded in a study of CD8 T cells in cerebrospinal fluid in Alzheimer's disease. CSF cells underwent 10X single-cell V(D)J and 5' gene-expression profiling. Reanalyzing the 10x single-cell sequencing reads, TCRdb keeps one entry per CDR3 protein, without DNA. The table lists around 1,700 distinct CDR3 sequences. Germline V gene sequence: CDR1 SGHVS, CDR2 FQNEAQ. There are 16 residues in the CDR3. Findings of the study overall: The largest CSF clone was proportionally bigger in mild cognitive impairment or Alzheimer's disease than controls. The authors cautioned that cerebrospinal fluid EBV-specific TCRs do not prove EBV causes Alzheimer's.

On this clonotype: The antigen is unknown.

The chain links TRBV7-8 to TRBJ2-3; TCRdb's D call of TRBD2 is untestable without DNA. The sequenced sample consisted of cerebrospinal fluid. The sequence was obtained from a human donor in good health. The CDR3 sequence is CASSLVTSGGDDTQYF.